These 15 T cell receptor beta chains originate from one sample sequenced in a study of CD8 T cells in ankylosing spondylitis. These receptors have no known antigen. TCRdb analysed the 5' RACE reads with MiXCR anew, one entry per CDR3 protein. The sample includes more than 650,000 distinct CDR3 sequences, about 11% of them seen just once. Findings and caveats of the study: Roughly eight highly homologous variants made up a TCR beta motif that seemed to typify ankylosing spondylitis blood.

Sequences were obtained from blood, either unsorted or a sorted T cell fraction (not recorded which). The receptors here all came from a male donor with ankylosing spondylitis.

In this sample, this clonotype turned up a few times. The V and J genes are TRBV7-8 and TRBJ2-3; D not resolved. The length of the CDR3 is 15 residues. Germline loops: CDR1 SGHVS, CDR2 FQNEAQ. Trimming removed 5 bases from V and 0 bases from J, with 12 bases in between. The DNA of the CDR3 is TGTGCCAGCAGCCCAAGGGTCCTTAGCACAGATACGCAGTATTTT. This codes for CASSPRVLSTDTQYF.

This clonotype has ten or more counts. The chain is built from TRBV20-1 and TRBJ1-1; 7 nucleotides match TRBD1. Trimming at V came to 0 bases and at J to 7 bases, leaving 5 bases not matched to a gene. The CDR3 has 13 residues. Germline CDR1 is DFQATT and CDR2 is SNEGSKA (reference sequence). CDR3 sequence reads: CSARDRGGGEAFF. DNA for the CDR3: TGCAGTGCTAGAGACAGGGGGGGCGGTGAAGCTTTCTTT.

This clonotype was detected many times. DNA of the CDR3: TGTGCCATCAGCCAACAGGGCGAGCAGTACTTC. Its protein is CAISQQGEQYF. The chain uses TRBV10-3 and TRBJ2-7; D may be TRBD1 (6 bases). CDR3 length equals 11 residues. Germline lookup yields CDR1 ENHRY and CDR2 SYGVKD. V gave up 6 bases and J gave up 6 bases, with 9 bases separating them.

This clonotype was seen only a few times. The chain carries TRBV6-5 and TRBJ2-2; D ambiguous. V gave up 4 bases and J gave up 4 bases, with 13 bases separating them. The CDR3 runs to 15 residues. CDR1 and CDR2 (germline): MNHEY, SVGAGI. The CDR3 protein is CASSSDGPGTGELFF. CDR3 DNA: TGTGCCAGCAGTTCTGACGGACCGGGCACCGGGGAGCTGTTTTTT.

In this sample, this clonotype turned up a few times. The CDR3 sequence is CASTVKREWSTDTQYF. The CDR3 nucleotides are TGTGCCAGCACCGTGAAGCGGGAGTGGTCCACAGATACGCAGTATTTT. This chain uses TRBV5-6 with TRBJ2-3; 8 bases map to TRBD2. There are 16 residues in the CDR3. V trimming: 6 bases; J trimming: 2 bases; junction bases outside the gene matches: 11. CDR1 and CDR2 from the germline V gene are SGHDT and YYEEEE.

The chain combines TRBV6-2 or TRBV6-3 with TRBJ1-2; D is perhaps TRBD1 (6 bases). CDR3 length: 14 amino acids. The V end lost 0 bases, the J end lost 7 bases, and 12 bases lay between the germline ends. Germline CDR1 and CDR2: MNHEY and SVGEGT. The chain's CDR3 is CASSYSGADSGYTF. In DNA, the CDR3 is TGTGCCAGCAGTTACTCCGGCGCGGACAGTGGCTACACCTTC.

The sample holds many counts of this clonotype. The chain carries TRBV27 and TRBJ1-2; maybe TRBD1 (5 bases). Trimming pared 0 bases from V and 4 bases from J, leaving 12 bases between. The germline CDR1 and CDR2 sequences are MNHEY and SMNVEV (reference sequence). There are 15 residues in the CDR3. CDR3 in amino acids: CASSLSFGGGYGYTF. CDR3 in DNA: TGTGCCAGCAGTTTATCTTTCGGGGGTGGCTATGGCTACACCTTC.

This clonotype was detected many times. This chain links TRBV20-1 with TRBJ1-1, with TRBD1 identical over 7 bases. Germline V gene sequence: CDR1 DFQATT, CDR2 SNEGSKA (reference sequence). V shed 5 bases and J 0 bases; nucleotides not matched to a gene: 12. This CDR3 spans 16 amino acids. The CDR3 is CSASSPGTVMNTEAFF. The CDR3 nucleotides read TGCAGTGCTTCAAGTCCCGGGACAGTAATGAACACTGAAGCTTTCTTT.

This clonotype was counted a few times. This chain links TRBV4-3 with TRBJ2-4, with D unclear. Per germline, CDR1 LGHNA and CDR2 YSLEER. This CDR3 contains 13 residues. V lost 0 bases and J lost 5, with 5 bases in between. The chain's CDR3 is CASSQEYQNIQYF. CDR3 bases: TGCGCCAGCAGCCAAGAGTATCAAAACATTCAGTACTTC.

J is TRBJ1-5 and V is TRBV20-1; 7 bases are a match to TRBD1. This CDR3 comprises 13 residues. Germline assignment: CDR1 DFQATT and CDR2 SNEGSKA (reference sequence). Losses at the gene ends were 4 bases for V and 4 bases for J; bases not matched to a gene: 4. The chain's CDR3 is CSATTGPNQPQHF. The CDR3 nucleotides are TGCAGTGCTACGACAGGGCCTAATCAGCCCCAGCATTTT.

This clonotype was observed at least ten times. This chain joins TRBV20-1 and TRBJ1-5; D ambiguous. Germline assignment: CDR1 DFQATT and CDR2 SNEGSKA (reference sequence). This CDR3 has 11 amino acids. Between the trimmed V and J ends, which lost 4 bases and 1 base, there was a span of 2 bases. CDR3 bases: TGCAGTGCTACGAGCAATCAGCCCCAGCATTTT. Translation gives CSATSNQPQHF.

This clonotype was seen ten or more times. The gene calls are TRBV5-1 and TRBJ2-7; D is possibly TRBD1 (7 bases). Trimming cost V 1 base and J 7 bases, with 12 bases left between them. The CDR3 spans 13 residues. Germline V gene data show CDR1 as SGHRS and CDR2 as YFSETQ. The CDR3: CASSLSQGGEQYF. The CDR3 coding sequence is TGCGCCAGCAGCTTGTCGCAGGGGGGAGAGCAGTACTTC.

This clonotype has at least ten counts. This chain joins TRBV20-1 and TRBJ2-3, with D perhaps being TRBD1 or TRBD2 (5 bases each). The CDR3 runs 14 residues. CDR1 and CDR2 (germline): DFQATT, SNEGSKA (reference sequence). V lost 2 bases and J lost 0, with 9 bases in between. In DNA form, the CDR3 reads TGCAGTGCTAGATTGGGACCCAGCACAGATACGCAGTATTTT. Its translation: CSARLGPSTDTQYF.

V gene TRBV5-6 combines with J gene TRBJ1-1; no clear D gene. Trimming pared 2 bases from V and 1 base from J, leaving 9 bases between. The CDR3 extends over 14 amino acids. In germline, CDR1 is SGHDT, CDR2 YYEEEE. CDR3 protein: CASSFGPANTEAFF. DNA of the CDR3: TGTGCCAGCAGCTTCGGCCCGGCGAACACTGAAGCTTTCTTT.

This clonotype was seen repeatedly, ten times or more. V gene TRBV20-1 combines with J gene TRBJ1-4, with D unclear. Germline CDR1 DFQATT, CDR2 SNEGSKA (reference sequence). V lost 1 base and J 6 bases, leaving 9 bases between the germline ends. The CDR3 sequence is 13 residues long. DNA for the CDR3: TGCAGTGCTAGAGTACAGCTTTATGAAAAACTGTTTTTT. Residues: CSARVQLYEKLFF.